The sequence of this TCR beta chain was determined in a study of blood T cell repertoires in COVID-19. Sequencing was performed with immunoSEQ multiplex PCR; in TCRdb, only in-frame clones are kept and a portion is missing. The table includes about 98,000 clones, about four fifths detected once. Looked up from germline, CDR1 is MDHEN and CDR2 is SYDVKM. Trimming removed 5 bases from V and 3 bases from J; junction bases left unmatched: 32. There are 24 residues in the CDR3. This clone was seen a handful of times. The sequence was collected from a man between 65 and 85 years old with acute or convalescent COVID-19. Input material: peripheral blood. J is TRBJ1-3 and V is TRBV28, with 9 positions matching TRBD1. The CDR3 coding sequence is TGTGCCAGCAGTCGCCTTTTCCTTAGTCCGGGACAGGGAGAGGGTGATAGTTTTGGAAACACCATATATTTT. The encoded protein is CASSRLFLSPGQGEGDSFGNTIYF.